Listed below are T cell receptor beta chains from one sample, sequenced in a study of prognosis after radiotherapy for stage I lung cancer. TCRdb re-derived calls from the multiplex PCR reads in MiXCR, one entry per CDR3 protein. The table includes 15,000 to 20,000 distinct CDR3 sequences, 44% detected once. The sequencing here drew on PBMCs, taken before or after stereotactic body radiation therapy (not recorded which). Every receptor here comes from a donor at least 50 years old with non-small cell lung cancer. The CDR3 runs from the conserved cysteine through the conserved F or W. Fields, in order: CDR3 protein, CDR3 DNA, D gene, V gene, J gene, clone size. A D gene is named only where the DNA matches it firmly. Only some rows state a clone size, as once, few, many or a class for expanded clones.

CASSLPGGGTDTQYF	TGTGCCAGCAGTTTACCAGGGGGAGGCACAGATACGCAGTATTTT	TRBD1	TRBV28	TRBJ2-3	many
CASSGPELVEQYF	TGTGCCAGCAGTGGTCCCGAGCTGGTCGAGCAGTACTTC	.	TRBV2	TRBJ2-7	few
CASVAERDYGYTF	TGTGCCAGCGTTGCTGAGAGGGACTATGGCTACACCTTC	.	TRBV2	TRBJ1-2	medium-sized
CASSQGGTEAFF	TGTGCCAGCAGTCAAGGGGGGACTGAAGCTTTCTTT	.	TRBV28	TRBJ1-1	.
CSAPPAGSLQYEQFF	TGCAGTGCTCCCCCCGCCGGATCCCTACAATATGAGCAGTTCTTC	.	TRBV20-1	TRBJ2-1	.
CASSSRLANNEQFF	TGCGCCAGCAGTTCCCGGTTGGCCAACAATGAGCAGTTCTTC	.	TRBV5-1	TRBJ2-1	.
CASSLRGGTGRSGNTIYF	TGTGCCAGCAGTTTAAGGGGGGGGACAGGTCGATCTGGAAACACCATATATTTT	TRBD1	TRBV28	TRBJ1-3	.
CASSPRGFGEKLFF	TGTGCCAGCAGCCCGCGGGGATTTGGGGAAAAACTGTTTTTT	.	TRBV5-6	TRBJ1-4	many
CASSLGARYEQYF	TGTGCCAGCAGCTTAGGCGCCCGGTACGAGCAGTACTTC	.	TRBV11-2	TRBJ2-7	many
CASSPWGGRQETQYF	TGTGCCAGCAGCCCGTGGGGGGGGCGTCAAGAGACCCAGTACTTC	.	TRBV7-3	TRBJ2-5	many
CASSSLAGTYEQYF	TGTGCCAGCAGCTCACTAGCAGGGACCTACGAGCAGTACTTC	.	TRBV11-2	TRBJ2-7	medium-sized
CASRRTGSTDTQYF	TGTGCCAGCAGGCGGACAGGGAGCACAGATACGCAGTATTTT	TRBD1	TRBV6-1	TRBJ2-3	.
CATSPTGERQHQNF	TGTGCCACCAGCCCGACAGGGGAGCGTCAGCACCAGAATTTT	TRBD1	TRBV15	TRBJ1-5	once
CASSSSGGGDTQYF	TGTGCCAGCAGCTCTAGCGGGGGCGGGGATACGCAGTATTTT	TRBD2	TRBV7-3	TRBJ2-3	.
CASSADYREETQYF	TGTGCCAGCAGCGCAGACTACAGGGAAGAGACCCAGTACTTC	.	TRBV9	TRBJ2-5	many
CASSLVARAEGEQYF	TGTGCCAGCAGCCTAGTTGCCAGGGCAGAAGGCGAGCAGTACTTC	.	TRBV11-2	TRBJ2-7	.
CSVPTWPPYGDDEQFF	TGCAGCGTTCCTACTTGGCCCCCCTATGGTGATGATGAGCAGTTCTTC	.	TRBV29-1	TRBJ2-1	many
CASTSGRVQETQYF	TGCGCCAGTACTAGCGGGAGGGTACAAGAGACCCAGTACTTC	TRBD2	TRBV5-1	TRBJ2-5	many
CASSLANNYGYTF	TGTGCCAGCAGTTTGGCCAATAACTATGGCTACACCTTC	.	TRBV27	TRBJ1-2	many
CASGPGQGAIGYTF	TGTGCCAGCGGACCGGGACAGGGGGCGATTGGCTACACCTTC	TRBD1	TRBV2	TRBJ1-2	medium-sized
CASSWGQNTEAFF	TGTGCCAGCAGCTGGGGGCAGAACACTGAAGCTTTCTTT	.	TRBV14	TRBJ1-1	many
CASSEEGPLHF	TGTGCCAGCAGTGAGGAAGGTCCTCTCCACTTT	.	TRBV6-1	TRBJ1-6	.
CTSSLGVRGTVELFF	TGCACCAGCAGCTTGGGGGTCAGGGGCACCGTGGAGCTGTTTTTT	.	TRBV5-1	TRBJ2-2	.
CASSRGGEQYF	TGTGCCAGCAGTAGGGGGGGGGAGCAGTACTTC	.	TRBV6-4	TRBJ2-7	.
CASSASWLGSYEQYF	TGTGCCAGCAGTGCCTCCTGGCTGGGCTCCTACGAGCAGTACTTC	.	TRBV6-1	TRBJ2-7	.
CASNGGGRGPGANFLTF	TGTGCCAGCAATGGGGGCGGCAGGGGTCCCGGAGCCAACTTCCTGACTTTC	.	TRBV2	TRBJ2-6	.
CASSLVARTGPGNTEAFF	TGTGCCAGCAGCTTAGTGGCGAGGACTGGGCCCGGAAACACTGAAGCTTTCTTT	.	TRBV7-9	TRBJ1-1	.
CSFGQGTDEQYF	TGCAGTTTTGGACAGGGAACCGACGAGCAGTACTTC	TRBD1	TRBV20-1	TRBJ2-7	.
CASSESGGLRDTQYF	TGCGCCAGCAGTGAGTCGGGGGGGCTTAGGGATACGCAGTATTTT	.	TRBV10-1	TRBJ2-3	few
CATTGTATNEKLFF	TGTGCCACCACCGGGACAGCAACTAATGAAAAACTGTTTTTT	TRBD1	TRBV19	TRBJ1-4	many
CSSEADRETQYF	TGTTCCAGCGAGGCAGACCGAGAGACCCAGTACTTC	.	TRBV28	TRBJ2-5	.
CASSSGGRAEKNIQYF	TGTGCCAGCAGTTCGGGCGGCAGAGCGGAGAAAAACATTCAGTACTTC	.	TRBV28	TRBJ2-4	many
CAWSVFGSHQETQYF	TGTGCCTGGAGTGTATTTGGATCCCACCAAGAGACCCAGTACTTC	.	TRBV30	TRBJ2-5	many
CASSLTGTPNEQFF	TGTGCCAGCAGCTTAACTGGGACACCTAATGAGCAGTTCTTC	.	TRBV7-9	TRBJ2-1	many
CASSFTSGSTYEQYF	TGTGCCAGCAGCTTTACTAGCGGTTCCACCTACGAGCAGTACTTC	TRBD2	TRBV7-6	TRBJ2-7	.
CASSSGRKHYEQYF	TGTGCCAGCAGCTCGGGACGGAAACACTACGAGCAGTACTTC	.	TRBV27	TRBJ2-7	.
CASSDEGRGGSRQFF	TGCGCCAGCAGCGACGAAGGGCGGGGGGGCAGTCGGCAGTTCTTC	TRBD2	TRBV5-1	TRBJ2-1	many
CATSSQDGGNTGAFF	TGTGCCACCAGTTCTCAGGACGGGGGGAACACTGGAGCTTTCTTT	.	TRBV12-3/TRBV12-4	TRBJ1-1	once
CASSVGTGFNEKLFF	TGTGCCAGCAGCGTAGGGACAGGCTTTAATGAAAAACTGTTTTTT	TRBD1	TRBV9	TRBJ1-4	many
CAGSYSGSGEQYF	TGTGCCGGCAGTTACTCGGGGTCCGGCGAGCAGTACTTC	.	TRBV6-2/TRBV6-3	TRBJ2-7	.
CASSPGQADYNEQFF	TGTGCCAGCTCACCAGGACAGGCTGACTACAATGAGCAGTTCTTC	TRBD1	TRBV18	TRBJ2-1	.
CANAVRDNEQFF	TGCGCCAACGCGGTACGGGACAATGAGCAGTTCTTC	.	TRBV6-1	TRBJ2-1	.
CASSQSSGSDTDTQYF	TGCGCCAGCAGCCAGTCTAGCGGGAGTGACACAGATACGCAGTATTTT	TRBD2	TRBV5-1	TRBJ2-3	many
CASTLGGIDGYTF	TGTGCCAGTACCTTGGGAGGGATCGATGGCTACACCTTC	.	TRBV19	TRBJ1-2	.
CASSLQVGNTEAFF	TGCGCCAGCAGCTTACAGGTTGGAAACACTGAAGCTTTCTTT	.	TRBV5-1	TRBJ1-1	many
CASSPVTSGRDGANVLTF	TGTGCCAGCAGCCCCGTGACTAGCGGTAGGGACGGGGCCAACGTCCTGACTTTC	TRBD2	TRBV6-1	TRBJ2-6	.
CSARDRKMEAPYEQYF	TGCAGTGCTAGAGATCGTAAGATGGAGGCCCCCTACGAGCAGTACTTC	.	TRBV20-1	TRBJ2-7	.
CSSSLRSTDTQYF	TGTTCCAGCAGCTTGCGGTCGACAGATACGCAGTATTTT	.	TRBV5-4	TRBJ2-3	.
CASSLGQGTGYNEQFF	TGCGCCAGCAGCTTGGGACAGGGGACCGGATACAATGAGCAGTTCTTC	TRBD1	TRBV5-1	TRBJ2-1	many
CASSPGIGTVSYEQYF	TGTGCCAGCTCACCCGGCATAGGGACGGTTTCCTACGAGCAGTACTTC	.	TRBV18	TRBJ2-7	many
CASSQEGGYNEQFF	TGCGCCAGCAGCCAAGAAGGGGGATACAATGAGCAGTTCTTC	.	TRBV4-1	TRBJ2-1	many
CASNLRGQKETQYF	TGCGCCAGCAACCTCCGGGGGCAAAAAGAGACCCAGTACTTC	.	TRBV10-2	TRBJ2-5	many
CASSVSVGSNEKLFF	TGTGCCAGTAGTGTCTCAGTAGGGTCTAATGAAAAACTGTTTTTT	.	TRBV19	TRBJ1-4	.
CSAADRAFGGELFF	TGCAGTGCAGCCGACAGGGCGTTTGGCGGGGAGCTGTTTTTT	TRBD1	TRBV20-1	TRBJ2-2	many
CASRPTSGGSYEQYF	TGTGCCAGCAGGCCGACTAGCGGGGGCTCCTACGAGCAGTACTTC	TRBD2	TRBV7-2	TRBJ2-7	many
CASSPFTSGRGQYF	TGTGCCAGCAGTCCATTTACTAGCGGGAGGGGGCAGTACTTC	TRBD2	TRBV28	TRBJ2-7	many
CASSDAVYNEQFF	TGTGCCAGCAGTGATGCAGTCTACAATGAGCAGTTCTTC	.	TRBV6-1	TRBJ2-1	many
CASSSGRGREYGYTF	TGTGCCAGCAGCTCAGGCCGGGGTCGTGAGTATGGCTACACCTTC	.	TRBV7-9	TRBJ1-2	many
CASNMGQGPETGELFF	TGTGCCAGCAACATGGGACAGGGGCCGGAGACCGGGGAGCTGTTTTTT	TRBD1	TRBV27	TRBJ2-2	once